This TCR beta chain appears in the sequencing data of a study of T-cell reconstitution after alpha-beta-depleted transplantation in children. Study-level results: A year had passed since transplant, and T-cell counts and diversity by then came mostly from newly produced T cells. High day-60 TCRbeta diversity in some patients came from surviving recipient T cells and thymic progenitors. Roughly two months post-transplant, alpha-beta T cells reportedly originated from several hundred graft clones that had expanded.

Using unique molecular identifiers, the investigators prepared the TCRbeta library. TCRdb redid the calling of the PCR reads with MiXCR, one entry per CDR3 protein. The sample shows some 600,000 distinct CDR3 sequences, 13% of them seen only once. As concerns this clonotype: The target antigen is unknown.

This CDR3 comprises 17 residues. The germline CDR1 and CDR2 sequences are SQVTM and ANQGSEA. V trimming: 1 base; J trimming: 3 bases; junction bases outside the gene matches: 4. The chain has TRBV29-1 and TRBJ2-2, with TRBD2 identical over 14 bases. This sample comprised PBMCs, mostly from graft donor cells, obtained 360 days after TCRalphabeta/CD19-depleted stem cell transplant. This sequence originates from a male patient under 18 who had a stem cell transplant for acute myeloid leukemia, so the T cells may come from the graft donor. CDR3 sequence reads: CSVEGLAGGKDTGELFF. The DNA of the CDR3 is TGCAGCGTTGAAGGACTAGCGGGAGGGAAAGACACCGGGGAGCTGTTTTTT.